This T cell receptor beta chain emerged from a study of shared clonotypes between healthy human individuals. For the study at large: Every donor yielded three CD4 naive, three CD4 memory, two CD8 naive and one CD8 memory plate.

Germline lookup yields CDR1 SEHNR and CDR2 FQNEAQ (reference sequence). CDR3 length equals 13 residues. The V end lost 1 base, the J end lost 7 bases, and 8 bases lay between the germline ends. At deep level, the assay was performed. The material for each subset, its genomic DNA, was split evenly across several immunoSEQ plates. Only in-frame clones appear in the TCRdb table, and some are missing; sequencing was by immunoSEQ multiplex PCR. The sample lists more than 2 million clones, 90% to 97% seen once, with around 0.13% in the top ten. The TCR sequence derives from a man aged 18 to 29 in good health. The J gene is TRBJ1-5, the V gene TRBV7-9; D is uncertain. Material: naive CD4+ T cells sorted from blood. Subset defined: CD45RA+ positively selected. The CDR3 sequence: CASSLENGQPQHF. In DNA, the CDR3 is TGTGCCAGCAGCTTAGAAAATGGCCAGCCCCAGCATTTT. The full variable domain, rest sourced from reference TRBV7-9 and TRBJ1-5, is DTGVSQNPRHKITKRGQNVTFRCDPISEHNRLYWYRQTLGQGPEFLTYFQNEAQLEKSRLLSDRFSAERPKGSFSTLEIQRTEQGDSAMYLCASSLENGQPQHFGDGTRLSIL.